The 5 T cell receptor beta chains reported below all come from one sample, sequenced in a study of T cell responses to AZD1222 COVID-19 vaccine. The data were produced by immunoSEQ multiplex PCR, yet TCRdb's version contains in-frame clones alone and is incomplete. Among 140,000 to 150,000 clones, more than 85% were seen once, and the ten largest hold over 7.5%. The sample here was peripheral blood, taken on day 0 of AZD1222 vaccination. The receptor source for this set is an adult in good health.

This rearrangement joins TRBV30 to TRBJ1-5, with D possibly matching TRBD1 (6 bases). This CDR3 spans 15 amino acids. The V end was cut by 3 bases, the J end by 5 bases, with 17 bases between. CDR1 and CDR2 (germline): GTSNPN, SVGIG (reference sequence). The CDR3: CAWSLKKGEHQPQHF. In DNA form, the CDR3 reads TGTGCCTGGAGCCTAAAGAAGGGGGAACATCAGCCCCAGCATTTT.

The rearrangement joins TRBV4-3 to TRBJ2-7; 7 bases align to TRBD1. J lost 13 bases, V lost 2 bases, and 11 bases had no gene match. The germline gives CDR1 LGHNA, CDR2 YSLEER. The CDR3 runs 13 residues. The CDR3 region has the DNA TGCGCCAGCAGCCAATCAACAGGACAGGTAATTTACTTC. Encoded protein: CASSQSTGQVIYF.

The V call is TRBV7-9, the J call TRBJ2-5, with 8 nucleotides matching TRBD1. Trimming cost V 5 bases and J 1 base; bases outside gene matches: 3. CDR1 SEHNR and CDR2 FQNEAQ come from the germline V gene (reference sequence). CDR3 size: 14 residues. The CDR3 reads CASSQGAVQETQYF. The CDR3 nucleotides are TGTGCCAGCAGCCAGGGGGCTGTCCAAGAGACCCAGTACTTC. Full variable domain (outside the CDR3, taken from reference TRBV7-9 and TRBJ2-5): DTGVSQNPRHKITKRGQNVTFRCDPISEHNRLYWYRQTLGQGPEFLTYFQNEAQLEKSRLLSDRFSAERPKGSFSTLEIQRTEQGDSAMYLCASSQGAVQETQYFGPGTRLLVL.

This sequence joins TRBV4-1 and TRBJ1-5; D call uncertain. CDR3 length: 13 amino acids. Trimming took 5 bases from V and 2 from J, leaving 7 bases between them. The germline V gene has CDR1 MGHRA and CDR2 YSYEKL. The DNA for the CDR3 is TGCGCCAGCAGCAACGGGGGCAATCAGCCCCAGCATTTT. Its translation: CASSNGGNQPQHF.

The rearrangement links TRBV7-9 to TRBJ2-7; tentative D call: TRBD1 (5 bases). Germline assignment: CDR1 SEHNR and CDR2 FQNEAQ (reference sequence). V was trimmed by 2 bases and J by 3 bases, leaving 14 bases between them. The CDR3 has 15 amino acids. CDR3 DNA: TGTGCCAGCAGCTTAAGGGGAATGGCGATCTACGAGCAGTACTTC. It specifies CASSLRGMAIYEQYF.